This T cell receptor beta chain comes out of a study of blood T cell repertoires in COVID-19. The overall study: Samples came from the United States, Italy and Spain, spanning acute and convalescent COVID-19. PBMCs, B-cell-depleted T cells, or T cells were the source of the cDNA or gDNA that made up the material.

CDR3 length: 19 residues. J lost 0 bases, V lost 5 bases, and 13 bases had no gene match. The V gene's germline CDR1 is SGHVS and CDR2 FQNEAQ. In the source study's methods: Amplifying reference gene primers gave estimates of nucleated cell counts. Sequencing used immunoSEQ multiplex PCR; TCRdb keeps in-frame clones, though not all of them. V and J calls and clone size follow that table, whereas D and trimming were derived from the DNA. The data show hundreds of thousands of clones, 85% to 90% seen once. Patients of the Seattle cohort, enrolled during active infection, were followed longitudinally. Sequences were obtained from peripheral blood. The receptor comes from a woman in her twenties or thirties with COVID-19, enrolled during active disease. The chain joins TRBV7-8 to TRBJ1-4; 9 nucleotides line up with TRBD1. The CDR3: CASSPRGTGRLATNEKLFF. The CDR3 bases are TGTGCCAGCAGCCCAAGGGGGACAGGGCGCCTCGCAACTAATGAAAAACTGTTTTTT.